A selection of T cell receptor beta chains follows, all from one sample in a study of blood T cell repertoires in COVID-19. Measured with immunoSEQ multiplex PCR; TCRdb has only the in-frame clones, and not every one. The repertoire holds about 150,000 clones, with around four fifths as singletons. Sequences were obtained from peripheral blood. These receptors originate from a woman aged 40-49 years with active or convalescent COVID-19. Each CDR3 is given with its conserved first and last residue. A D gene is named only where the DNA matches it firmly. The listing skips clone size in some rows; elsewhere it reads once, few, many or a size class.

abundance: few; j_gene: TRBJ2-2; v_gene: TRBV4-2; d_gene: TRBD1; CDR3nt: TGTGCCAGCAGCCAAGCCGGGACAGGGGACACCGGGGAGCTGTTTTTT; CDR3aa: CASSQAGTGDTGELFF
abundance: .; j_gene: TRBJ2-3; v_gene: TRBV30; d_gene: TRBD2; CDR3nt: TGTGCCTGGAGTGAGACCCAACGGACTAGCGGGAGGGCGGCGGGCACAGATACGCAGTATTTT; CDR3aa: CAWSETQRTSGRAAGTDTQYF
abundance: .; j_gene: TRBJ2-3; v_gene: TRBV18; d_gene: .; CDR3nt: TGTGCCAGCTCACCGGTGGCAGGCACAGATACGCAGTATTTT; CDR3aa: CASSPVAGTDTQYF
abundance: .; j_gene: TRBJ1-1; v_gene: TRBV25-1; d_gene: .; CDR3nt: TGTGCCAGCAGTGAAGGGCCGGGGGGCATGAACACTGAAGCTTTCTTT; CDR3aa: CASSEGPGGMNTEAFF
abundance: .; j_gene: TRBJ1-5; v_gene: TRBV10-2; d_gene: .; CDR3nt: TGCGCCAGCAGCTTACAGGGACTAAGCAATCAGCCCCAGCATTTT; CDR3aa: CASSLQGLSNQPQHF
abundance: .; j_gene: TRBJ1-1; v_gene: TRBV28; d_gene: .; CDR3nt: TGTGCCAGCAGTTTGGGTCCAGGGGCGAACACTGAAGCTTTCTTT; CDR3aa: CASSLGPGANTEAFF
abundance: .; j_gene: TRBJ2-7; v_gene: TRBV28; d_gene: .; CDR3nt: TGTGCCAGCAGTGTAGGGGGGGATGTCTACGAGCAGTACTTC; CDR3aa: CASSVGGDVYEQYF
abundance: few; j_gene: TRBJ1-1; v_gene: TRBV5-6; d_gene: .; CDR3nt: TGTGCCAGCAGCCCTGGACAGCCCCCTATGAACACTGAAGCTTTCTTT; CDR3aa: CASSPGQPPMNTEAFF
abundance: .; j_gene: TRBJ1-4; v_gene: TRBV7-2; d_gene: .; CDR3nt: TGTGCCAGCAGCTTAGATACAGGGTCGGGCGAAAAACTGTTTTTT; CDR3aa: CASSLDTGSGEKLFF
abundance: few; j_gene: TRBJ2-2; v_gene: TRBV7-2; d_gene: TRBD2; CDR3nt: TGTGCCAGCAGCTTAGTCGGGGGGGACACCGGGGAGCTGTTTTTT; CDR3aa: CASSLVGGDTGELFF
abundance: .; j_gene: TRBJ1-6; v_gene: TRBV5-1; d_gene: TRBD1; CDR3nt: TGCGCCAGCAGCCTCCTACCGGGACAGTTAAATTCACCCCTCCACTTT; CDR3aa: CASSLLPGQLNSPLHF
abundance: .; j_gene: TRBJ1-2; v_gene: TRBV29-1; d_gene: .; CDR3nt: TGCAGCGTTGGGACAGATGGCTACACCTTC; CDR3aa: CSVGTDGYTF
abundance: .; j_gene: TRBJ2-2; v_gene: TRBV7-7; d_gene: .; CDR3nt: TGTGCCAGCAGCTTGCGTACAGAGAACACCGGGGAGCTGTTTTTT; CDR3aa: CASSLRTENTGELFF
abundance: .; j_gene: TRBJ2-7; v_gene: TRBV5-4; d_gene: .; CDR3nt: TGTGCCAGCAGAACGACAGCAGATTCCTACGAGCAGTACTTC; CDR3aa: CASRTTADSYEQYF
abundance: .; j_gene: TRBJ1-1; v_gene: TRBV6-5; d_gene: .; CDR3nt: TGTGCCAGCGCCCTAGCGAACACTGAAGCTTTCTTT; CDR3aa: CASALANTEAFF
abundance: .; j_gene: TRBJ2-5; v_gene: TRBV9; d_gene: TRBD1; CDR3nt: TGTGCCAGCAGCGTAGGACAGGGATCACGGGAGACCCAGTACTTC; CDR3aa: CASSVGQGSRETQYF
abundance: .; j_gene: TRBJ1-6; v_gene: TRBV9; d_gene: TRBD1; CDR3nt: TGTGCCAGTCGGCTAGGGACAGGGGGCGATTCACCCCTCCACTTT; CDR3aa: CASRLGTGGDSPLHF
abundance: .; j_gene: TRBJ2-7; v_gene: TRBV6-5; d_gene: TRBD1; CDR3nt: TGTGCCAGCAGTTACGAGACAGGGGGCTACGAGCAGTACTTC; CDR3aa: CASSYETGGYEQYF
abundance: .; j_gene: TRBJ1-5; v_gene: TRBV28; d_gene: .; CDR3nt: TGTGCCAGCAGTTTAATCTCTACGGCAGGAAATAATTGGCGGGATCAGCCCCAGCATTTT; CDR3aa: CASSLISTAGNNWRDQPQHF
abundance: once; j_gene: TRBJ2-1; v_gene: TRBV10-3; d_gene: TRBD2; CDR3nt: TGTGCCACCCAACTAGCGGGAGTGTACAATGAGCAGTTCTTC; CDR3aa: CATQLAGVYNEQFF
abundance: few; j_gene: TRBJ1-5; v_gene: TRBV10-3; d_gene: .; CDR3nt: TGTGCCATCGCGGAGGCCCTCAATCAGCCCCAGCATTTT; CDR3aa: CAIAEALNQPQHF
abundance: .; j_gene: TRBJ1-1; v_gene: TRBV13; d_gene: TRBD1; CDR3nt: TGTGCCAGCAATCCGGGACAGGGGGTTGGGGCTTTCTTT; CDR3aa: CASNPGQGVGAFF
abundance: few; j_gene: TRBJ1-2; v_gene: TRBV7-9; d_gene: TRBD1; CDR3nt: TGTGCCAGCAGCTTATTCCCGCGCAAAAAAAAGGGGGCATCTGGCTACACCTTC; CDR3aa: CASSLFPRKKKGASGYTF
abundance: .; j_gene: TRBJ2-3; v_gene: TRBV5-1; d_gene: TRBD1; CDR3nt: TGCGCCAGCAGCCCCGACAGGGAGGATACGCAGTATTTT; CDR3aa: CASSPDREDTQYF
abundance: few; j_gene: TRBJ2-4; v_gene: TRBV7-2; d_gene: .; CDR3nt: TGTGCCAGCAGCCCCAGACAGGGAGGCATTCAGTACTTC; CDR3aa: CASSPRQGGIQYF
abundance: once; j_gene: TRBJ2-2; v_gene: TRBV4-3; d_gene: .; CDR3nt: TGCGCCAGCAGCCAAGTGGCCCAAACGGGCGGGGAGCTGTTTTTT; CDR3aa: CASSQVAQTGGELFF